The sequence of this TCR beta chain was determined in a study of shared clonotypes between healthy human individuals. General study points: The study generally estimated greater richness for naive than memory subsets. How much donors shared clonotypes was expected to be affected by sequencing depth.

Naive-designated CD8 cells lacked CD45RO, were positively enriched for CCR7, and omitted terminally differentiated effector memory CD45RA+ cells. The donors, healthy adults who were HIV-negative, had experienced no recent acute infections or vaccinations. In the original processing: ImmunoSEQ output lacked quality scores and full-length reads, limiting matched filtering. Assay used: immunoSEQ multiplex PCR; TCRdb lists only in-frame clones, some missing. V, J and clone size reflect that table, while D and trimming were determined from the DNA. The sample lists roughly 1,800,000 clones; about 95% were seen once. Trimming stripped 4 bases from V and 7 bases from J, with 22 bases between. The CDR3 covers 15 residues. Germline-derived CDR1 and CDR2 are SQVTM and ANQGSEA. With respect to this clone: Its antigen is currently unknown.

This sequence originates from a man between 18 and 35 years old in good health. The chain couples TRBV29-1 to TRBJ2-5, with D possibly being TRBD1 (6 bases). The sample was naive CD8+ T cells sorted from blood. This chain's CDR3 is CSVAWPGEVMGTQYF. DNA for the CDR3: TGCAGCGTTGCTTGGCCAGGGGAAGTGATGGGGACCCAGTACTTC.